These 31 T cell receptor beta chains were all obtained from the same sample, sequenced in a study of shared clonotypes between healthy human individuals. Generated by immunoSEQ multiplex PCR, the TCRdb table keeps only in-frame clones and is missing some. The sample yields more than 2,000,000 clones, just over 90% seen once. Material for sequencing was naive CD4+ T cells from PBMCs. Subset denoted: CD45RA+ positively selected. These receptors all stem from a man younger than 35 in good health. Some clones in this sample may be carry-over from other donors' samples.

V is TRBV6-5 and J is TRBJ2-7; 8 positions agree with TRBD2. The CDR3 consists of 15 residues. CDR1 is MNHEY and CDR2 is SVGAGI in the germline V gene. V was pared by 2 bases and J by 7 bases, with 10 bases of the junction left unmatched. DNA for the CDR3: TGTGCCAGCAGTTACGGGGGGGCCCTAGCGGGTGAGCAGTACTTC. As protein: CASSYGGALAGEQYF.

The J gene is TRBJ2-7, the V gene TRBV4-1; D ambiguous. Per the germline V gene, CDR1 is MGHRA and CDR2 is YSYEKL. V lost 4 bases, J lost 3 bases, and 10 bases lay in between. The CDR3 length is 13 residues. The CDR3 coding sequence is TGCGCCAGCAGCCCTCAACCCCTCTACGAGCAGTACTTC. Translating gives CASSPQPLYEQYF.

V usage is TRBV6-1 and J usage is TRBJ2-2; maybe TRBD2 (7 bases). The CDR3 is made up of 14 amino acids. Germline V gene sequence: CDR1 MNHNS, CDR2 SASEGT. The CDR3 DNA follows: TGTGCGGTCCGGGGGGCTCCTCGCACCGGGGAGCTGTTTTTT. This encodes CAVRGAPRTGELFF.

This chain joins TRBV6-6 and TRBJ2-1, with D unresolved. V was shortened by 0 bases and J by 7 bases, with 16 bases between the two germline ends. The CDR3 covers 16 residues. CDR1 is MNHNY, CDR2 SVGAGI, per germline (reference sequence). Here the CDR3 reads CASSYSTQTLKNEQFF. DNA of the CDR3: TGTGCCAGCAGTTACTCGACACAGACACTAAAGAATGAGCAGTTCTTC.

This chain joins TRBV27 and TRBJ2-2; tentatively, D is TRBD2 (6 bases). Trimming left V 3 bases short and J 5 bases short, with 13 bases between. There are 15 residues in the CDR3. CDR1 MNHEY and CDR2 SMNVEV come from the germline V gene (reference sequence). CDR3 region: CASSFEVGRTGELFF. The CDR3 bases are TGTGCCAGCAGTTTCGAGGTGGGGAGGACCGGGGAGCTGTTTTTT.

The genes are TRBV27 and TRBJ1-5; the D gene is possibly TRBD1 (6 bases). The CDR3 loop spans 14 amino acids. Germline V gene data show CDR1 as MNHEY and CDR2 as SMNVEV (reference sequence). The germline V and J ends were trimmed by 4 bases and 7 bases, with 14 bases remaining between them. The CDR3 protein is CASSSSGGGQPQHF. The CDR3 nucleotides read TGTGCCAGCAGTTCCTCGGGGGGCGGACAGCCCCAGCATTTT.

This chain connects TRBV7-9 to TRBJ2-3; D ambiguous. The germline V gene has CDR1 SEHNR and CDR2 FQNEAQ (reference sequence). There are 11 residues in the CDR3. V lost 5 bases and J lost 8, with 8 bases in between. The CDR3 bases are TGTGCCAGCAGCCCCCTTTTTACGCAGTATTTT. Its protein is CASSPLFTQYF.

This chain uses TRBV7-2 with TRBJ2-7; no clear D. The germline V gene encodes CDR1 SGHTA and CDR2 FQGNSA. Trimming cost V 3 bases and J 3 bases, with 12 bases left between them. This CDR3 contains 14 residues. CDR3 in amino acids: CASSFQKGYYEQYF. CDR3 sequence (DNA): TGTGCCAGCAGCTTTCAAAAGGGATACTACGAGCAGTACTTC.

The V and J genes are TRBV6-5 and TRBJ1-1; the D gene is possibly TRBD1 (5 bases). The CDR3 consists of 15 residues. The germline V gene encodes CDR1 MNHEY and CDR2 SVGAGI. Trimming stripped 4 bases from V and 1 base from J, with 13 bases between. CDR3 loop: CASSSPSGRNTEAFF. The CDR3 coding sequence is TGTGCCAGCAGTTCTCCGTCAGGGCGGAACACTGAAGCTTTCTTT.

This CDR3 reads CASSQRTRGTYEQYF. The DNA for the CDR3 is TGCGCCAGCAGCCAACGGACACGAGGAACCTACGAGCAGTACTTC. J is TRBJ2-7 and V is TRBV4-1, with a possible D match to TRBD1 (5 bases). Trimming shortened V by 2 bases and J by 2 bases, and 13 bases separated the two germline ends. Germline CDR1 reads MGHRA; CDR2 reads YSYEKL. The CDR3 is 15 amino acids.

This clone was seen once. The chain is built from TRBV6-5 and TRBJ1-1; D is unclear. The V end was cut by 7 bases, the J end by 5 bases, with 8 bases between. The CDR3 totals 11 residues. Germline CDR1 MNHEY, CDR2 SVGAGI. The CDR3 DNA is TGTGCCAGCAATGGGGATACTGAAGCTTTCTTT. Encoded protein: CASNGDTEAFF.

The chain combines TRBV5-4 with TRBJ2-3, with 7 bases aligning to TRBD2. Trimming at V came to 0 bases and at J to 3 bases, leaving 4 bases not matched to a gene. Germline V gene lookup returns CDR1 SGHNT and CDR2 YYREEE (reference sequence). This CDR3 is 15 amino acids long. The DNA for the CDR3 is TGTGCCAGCAGCTTGGCGGCGGGAGCTACAGATACGCAGTATTTT. Its protein product is CASSLAAGATDTQYF.

The gene calls are TRBV7-9 and TRBJ2-3, with 14 bases that match TRBD2. Germline-derived CDR1 and CDR2 are SEHNR and FQNEAQ (reference sequence). This CDR3 spans 16 amino acids. Trimming took 4 bases from V and 3 from J; bases not matched to a gene: 3. The chain's CDR3 is CASSWGLAGETDTQYF. CDR3 DNA: TGTGCCAGCAGCTGGGGACTAGCGGGAGAGACAGATACGCAGTATTTT.

The chain uses TRBV5-4 and TRBJ2-3; TRBD1 matches at 7 bases. The V segment lost 2 bases and the J segment 4 bases; nucleotides outside the gene matches: 4. The V gene's germline CDR1 is SGHNT and CDR2 YYREEE (reference sequence). The CDR3 consists of 14 residues. CDR3 in DNA: TGTGCCAGCAGCTTCGGCCAGGGGGCAGATACGCAGTATTTT. Amino acids: CASSFGQGADTQYF.

The chain employs TRBV7-6 and TRBJ2-5, with TRBD1 matching 8 bases. In germline, CDR1 is SGHVS, CDR2 FNYEAQ. The CDR3 has 15 amino acids. Trimming took 1 base from V and 5 from J; bases not matched to a gene: 6. The CDR3 reads CASSLVQGAWETQYF. DNA for the CDR3: TGTGCCAGCAGCTTAGTCCAGGGGGCATGGGAGACCCAGTACTTC.

The chain is built from TRBV15 and TRBJ2-2; 7 bases map to TRBD1. After removal of 7 bases from V and 6 bases from J, the junction contained 2 bases not matched to a gene. This CDR3 comprises 12 residues. CDR1 is LNHNV, CDR2 YYDKDF, per germline (reference sequence). The CDR3 nucleotides are TGTGCCACCAACAGGGGTTCCGGGGAGCTGTTTTTT. Translation: CATNRGSGELFF.

V gene TRBV7-2 combines with J gene TRBJ2-7; D is unresolved. The germline gives CDR1 SGHTA, CDR2 FQGNSA. This CDR3 region has 12 residues. V was cut by 9 bases and J by 2 bases, with 11 bases left in between. The DNA of the CDR3 is TGTGCCAGTGGACCGAGCACCTACGAGCAGTACTTC. This sequence encodes CASGPSTYEQYF.

This chain uses TRBV2 with TRBJ2-1; weak D call: TRBD1 (6 bases). CDR1 is SNHLY, CDR2 FYNNEI, per germline. The V gene lost 6 bases and the J gene lost 2 bases, with 14 bases spanning the gap. The CDR3 runs 15 residues. In DNA form, the CDR3 reads TGTGCCAGCAGGGCCGGGACACTTCCCTACAATGAGCAGTTCTTC. Encoded protein: CASRAGTLPYNEQFF.

V gene TRBV30 combines with J gene TRBJ2-2; the D is unclear. V lost 8 bases, J lost 3 bases, and 13 bases lay in between. Germline-derived CDR1 and CDR2 are GTSNPN and SVGIG (reference sequence). The CDR3 totals 13 residues. The CDR3 sequence is CAVLRRHTGELFF. CDR3 sequence (DNA): TGTGCCGTCTTAAGGAGACACACCGGGGAGCTGTTTTTT.

V gene TRBV11-3 combines with J gene TRBJ1-1; unclear D gene. Deletions cut 5 bases from V and 5 bases from J, with 9 bases between. The V gene's germline CDR1 is SGHNT and CDR2 YENEEA. CDR3 length equals 12 residues. The CDR3 DNA reads TGTGCCAGCAGCGCCGGCCGGACTGAAGCTTTCTTT. Translating it yields CASSAGRTEAFF.

This chain uses TRBV5-4 with TRBJ2-5; D unresolved. The ends were cut back, 3 bases at V and 2 bases at J, with 14 bases in the middle. Germline CDR1 SGHNT, CDR2 YYREEE (reference sequence). The CDR3 runs 15 residues. CDR3 nucleotides: TGTGCCAGCAGCTCGGCTTGGGCATCTCAAGAGACCCAGTACTTC. This sequence encodes CASSSAWASQETQYF. The variable domain in full, completed from reference TRBV5-4 and TRBJ2-5, reads ETGVTQSPTHLIKTRGQQVTLRCSSQSGHNTVSWYQQALGQGPQFIFQYYREEENGRGNFPPRFSGLQFPNYSSELNVNALELDDSALYLCASSSAWASQETQYFGPGTRLLVL.

V usage is TRBV7-9 and J usage is TRBJ2-5, with D unresolved. The CDR3 is made up of 14 amino acids. Deletions cut 7 bases from V and 4 bases from J, with 16 bases between. Germline CDR1 is SEHNR and CDR2 is FQNEAQ (reference sequence). CDR3 coding DNA: TGTGCCAGCACCTTGGGGATCGGCCCAGAGACCCAGTACTTC. It is translated as CASTLGIGPETQYF.

The chain links TRBV7-7 to TRBJ2-5; D gene uncertain. The CDR3 totals 13 residues. Trimming shortened V by 5 bases and J by 13 bases, and 20 bases separated the two germline ends. Per germline, CDR1 SSHAT and CDR2 FNYEAQ (reference sequence). The DNA for the CDR3 is TGTGCCAGCAGCCATAGCTCCGGACGTCTAACGTACTTC. This codes for CASSHSSGRLTYF.

The chain has TRBV10-2 and TRBJ2-2, with D unresolved. The CDR3 has 13 amino acids. Germline CDR1 WSHSY, CDR2 SAAADI. The V end was cut by 7 bases, the J end by 4 bases, with 10 bases between. The CDR3 region is CASNGRTTGELFF. The CDR3 DNA follows: TGCGCCAGCAATGGCAGAACCACCGGGGAGCTGTTTTTT.

The chain combines TRBV5-4 with TRBJ1-3; possible D gene TRBD1, 5 bases. The V gene's germline CDR1 is SGHNT and CDR2 YYREEE (reference sequence). The V end was cut by 4 bases, the J end by 0 bases, with 11 bases between. There are 15 residues in the CDR3. CDR3 in amino acids: CASSSRDGSGNTIYF. CDR3 coding DNA: TGTGCCAGCAGCAGCCGGGACGGCTCTGGAAACACCATATATTTT.

As regards this clone: In the same sample, other DNA sequences code for this CDR3. The chain links TRBV5-1 to TRBJ2-3, with 8 bases lining up with TRBD2. The CDR3 is made up of 14 amino acids. J was trimmed by 3 bases and V by 4 bases; bases with no gene match: 4. The germline gives CDR1 SGHRS, CDR2 YFSETQ. The CDR3 reads CASSLTSGTDTQYF. The CDR3 DNA sequence: TGCGCCAGCAGCCTTACTAGCGGAACAGATACGCAGTATTTT.

The chain carries TRBV19 and TRBJ2-7, with TRBD1 matching over 9 bases. The CDR3 is 14 amino acids. CDR1 LNHDA and CDR2 SQIVND come from the germline V gene (reference sequence). V lost 6 bases and J lost 2; bases outside the gene matches: 5. The CDR3, as DNA: TGTGCCAGTAGCCGGGACAGGGCTGCCTACGAGCAGTACTTC. Encoded protein: CASSRDRAAYEQYF.

This sequence joins TRBV19 and TRBJ1-5; D is undetermined. The germline V gene encodes CDR1 LNHDA and CDR2 SQIVND (reference sequence). V lost 3 bases, J lost 2 bases, and 11 bases lay in between. The CDR3 is made up of 15 amino acids. Here the CDR3 reads CASSIGPTGNQPQHF. The CDR3 coding sequence is TGTGCCAGTAGTATTGGACCCACCGGCAATCAGCCCCAGCATTTT.

The chain carries TRBV7-9 and TRBJ2-2; TRBD2 aligns across 10 bases. From germline, CDR1 is SEHNR and CDR2 FQNEAQ (reference sequence). The V gene end was trimmed by 5 bases and the J gene end by 6 bases; junction bases not matched to a gene: 6. The CDR3 loop spans 15 amino acids. The CDR3 here is CASSLSSGSPGELFF. CDR3 nucleotide sequence: TGTGCCAGCAGCCTTTCTAGCGGGAGTCCCGGGGAGCTGTTTTTT.

The chain employs TRBV13 and TRBJ2-1; D not certain. Trimming took 2 bases from V and 0 from J, leaving 5 bases between them. Germline V gene lookup returns CDR1 PRHDT and CDR2 FYEKMQ (reference sequence). The CDR3 spans 14 residues. As DNA, the CDR3 is TGTGCCAGCAGCTTACCGAGCTCCTACAATGAGCAGTTCTTC. Protein product: CASSLPSSYNEQFF.

V is TRBV7-2 and J is TRBJ2-1, with 9 positions matching TRBD2. This CDR3 has 14 amino acids. CDR1 is SGHTA and CDR2 is FQGNSA in the germline V gene. After removal of 5 bases from V and 9 bases from J, the junction contained 8 bases not matched to a gene. CDR3 coding DNA: TGTGCCAGCAGCGCAGGGACTAGCCCCGGTGAGCAGTTCTTC. Encoded protein: CASSAGTSPGEQFF.